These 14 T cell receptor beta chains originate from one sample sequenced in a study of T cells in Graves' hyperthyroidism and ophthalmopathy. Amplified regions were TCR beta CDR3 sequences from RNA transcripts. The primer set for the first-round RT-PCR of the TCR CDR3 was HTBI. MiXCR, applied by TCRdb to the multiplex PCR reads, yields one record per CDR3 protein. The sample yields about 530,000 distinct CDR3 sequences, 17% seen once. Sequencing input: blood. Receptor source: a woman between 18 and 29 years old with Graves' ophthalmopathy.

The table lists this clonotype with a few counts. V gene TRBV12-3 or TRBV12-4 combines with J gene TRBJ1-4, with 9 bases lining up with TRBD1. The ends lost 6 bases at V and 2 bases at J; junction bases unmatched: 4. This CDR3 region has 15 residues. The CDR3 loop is CASSQTGGTNEKLFF. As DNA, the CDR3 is TGTGCCAGCAGCCAAACAGGGGGCACTAATGAAAAACTGTTTTTT.

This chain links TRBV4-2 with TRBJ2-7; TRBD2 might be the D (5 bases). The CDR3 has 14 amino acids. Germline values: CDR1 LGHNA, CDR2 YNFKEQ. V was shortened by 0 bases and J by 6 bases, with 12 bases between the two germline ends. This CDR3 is CASSQDLSAGEQYF. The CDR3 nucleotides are TGTGCCAGCAGCCAAGATCTATCCGCGGGCGAGCAGTACTTC.

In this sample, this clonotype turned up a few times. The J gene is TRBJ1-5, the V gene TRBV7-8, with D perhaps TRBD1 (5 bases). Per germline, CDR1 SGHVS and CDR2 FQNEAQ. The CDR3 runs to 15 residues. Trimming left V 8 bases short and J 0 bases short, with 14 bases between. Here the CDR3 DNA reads TGTGCCAGCGGTACCTCAGGGAATAGCAATCAGCCCCAGCATTTT. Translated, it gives CASGTSGNSNQPQHF.

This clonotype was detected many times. The CDR3 DNA sequence: TGTGCCAGCAGCTTTATAGAAGGCGGGGAGCTGTTTTTT. Residues: CASSFIEGGELFF. The chain employs TRBV11-3 and TRBJ2-2; D is ambiguous. Trimming removed 3 bases from V and 7 bases from J, with 9 bases in between. The V gene's germline CDR1 is SGHNT and CDR2 YENEEA. The CDR3 covers 13 residues.

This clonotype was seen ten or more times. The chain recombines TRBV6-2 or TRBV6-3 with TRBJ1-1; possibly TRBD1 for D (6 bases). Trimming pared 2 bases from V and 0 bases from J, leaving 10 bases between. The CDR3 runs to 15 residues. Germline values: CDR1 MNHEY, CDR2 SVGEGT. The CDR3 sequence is CASSYPQGLNTEAFF. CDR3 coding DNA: TGTGCCAGCAGTTACCCACAGGGCTTGAACACTGAAGCTTTCTTT.

The CDR3 DNA reads as TGTGCCAGCAGTTTATTGGGGGCCAACACTGAAGCTTTCTTT. Protein product: CASSLLGANTEAFF. The chain recombines TRBV27 with TRBJ1-1; D may be TRBD1 (6 bases). CDR3 size: 14 residues. Germline-derived CDR1 and CDR2 are MNHEY and SMNVEV (reference sequence). With 1 base removed from V and 2 bases from J, the gap between germline ends came to 8 bases.

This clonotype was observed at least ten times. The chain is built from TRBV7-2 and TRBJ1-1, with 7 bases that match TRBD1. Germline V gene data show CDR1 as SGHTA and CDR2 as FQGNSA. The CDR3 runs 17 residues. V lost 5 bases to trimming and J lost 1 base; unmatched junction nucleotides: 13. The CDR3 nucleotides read TGTGCCAGCAGCCCTTTAAAGTGGAGACAGGGGAACACTGAAGCTTTCTTT. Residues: CASSPLKWRQGNTEAFF. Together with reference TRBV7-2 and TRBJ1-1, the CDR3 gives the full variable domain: GAGVSQSPSNKVTEKGKDVELRCDPISGHTALYWYRQSLGQGLEFLIYFQGNSAPDKSGLPSDRFSAERTGGSVSTLTIQRTQQEDSAVYLCASSPLKWRQGNTEAFFGQGTRLTVV.

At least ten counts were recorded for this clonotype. CDR3 in amino acids: CASSLGDVAPQYF. CDR3 DNA sequence: TGTGCCAGCAGCTTAGGGGACGTCGCCCCACAGTATTTT. The chain joins TRBV11-2 to TRBJ2-3; D is tentatively TRBD1 or TRBD2 (5 bases each). Trimming removed 1 base from V and 12 bases from J, with 14 bases in between. This CDR3 spans 13 amino acids. Germline assignment: CDR1 SGHAT and CDR2 FQNNGV.

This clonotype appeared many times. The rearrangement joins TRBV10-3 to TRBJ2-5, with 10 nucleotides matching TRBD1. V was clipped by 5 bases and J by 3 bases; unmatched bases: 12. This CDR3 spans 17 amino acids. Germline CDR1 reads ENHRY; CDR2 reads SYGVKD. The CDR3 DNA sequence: TGTGCCATCAGTTCTAGGGACAGGGGCAGGAAGAAAGAGACCCAGTACTTC. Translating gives CAISSRDRGRKKETQYF.

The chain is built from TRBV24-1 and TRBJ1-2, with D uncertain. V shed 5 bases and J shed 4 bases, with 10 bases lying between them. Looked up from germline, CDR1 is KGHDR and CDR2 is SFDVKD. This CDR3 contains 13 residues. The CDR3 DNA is TGTGCCACCAGTGTAGGTGTTGGCTATGGCTACACCTTC. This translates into CATSVGVGYGYTF.

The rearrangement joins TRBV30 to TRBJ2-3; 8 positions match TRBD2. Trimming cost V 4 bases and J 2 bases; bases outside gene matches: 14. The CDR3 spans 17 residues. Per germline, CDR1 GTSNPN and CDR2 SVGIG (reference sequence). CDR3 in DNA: TGTGCCTGGATAAGCCCGGTGGGCGGGGGGATCACAGATACGCAGTATTTT. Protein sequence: CAWISPVGGGITDTQYF.

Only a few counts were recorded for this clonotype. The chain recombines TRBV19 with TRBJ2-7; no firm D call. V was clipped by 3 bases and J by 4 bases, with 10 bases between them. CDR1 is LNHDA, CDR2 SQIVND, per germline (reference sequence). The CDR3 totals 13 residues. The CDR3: CASSIQAGYEQYF. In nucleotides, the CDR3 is TGTGCCAGTAGTATTCAGGCTGGATACGAGCAGTACTTC.

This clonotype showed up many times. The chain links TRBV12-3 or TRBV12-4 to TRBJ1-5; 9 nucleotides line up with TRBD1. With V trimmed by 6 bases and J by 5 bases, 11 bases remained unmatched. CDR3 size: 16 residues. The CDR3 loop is CASSLQGARGDQPQHF. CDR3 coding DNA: TGTGCCAGCAGCCTACAGGGGGCCAGGGGCGATCAGCCCCAGCATTTT.

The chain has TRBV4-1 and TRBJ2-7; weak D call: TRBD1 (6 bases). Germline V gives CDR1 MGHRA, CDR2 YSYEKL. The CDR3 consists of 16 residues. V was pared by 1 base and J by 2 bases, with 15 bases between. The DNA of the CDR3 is TGCGCCAGCAGCCAAGGTTGGGGAACAGGGACCTACGAGCAGTACTTC. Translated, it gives CASSQGWGTGTYEQYF.